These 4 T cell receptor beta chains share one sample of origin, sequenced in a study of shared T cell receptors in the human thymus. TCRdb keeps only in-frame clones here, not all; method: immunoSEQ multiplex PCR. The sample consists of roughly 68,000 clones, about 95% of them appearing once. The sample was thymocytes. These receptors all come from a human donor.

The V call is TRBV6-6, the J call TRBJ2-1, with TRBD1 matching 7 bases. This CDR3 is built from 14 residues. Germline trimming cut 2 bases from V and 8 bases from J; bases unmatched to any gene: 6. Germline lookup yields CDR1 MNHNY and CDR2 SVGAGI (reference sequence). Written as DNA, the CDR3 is TGTGCCAGCAGTTACAGGGGGCAACGCGATGAGCAGTTCTTC. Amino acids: CASSYRGQRDEQFF.

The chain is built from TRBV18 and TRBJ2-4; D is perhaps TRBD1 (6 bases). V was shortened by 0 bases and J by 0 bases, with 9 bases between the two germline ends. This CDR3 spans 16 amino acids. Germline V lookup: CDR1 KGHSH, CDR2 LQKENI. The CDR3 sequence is CASSPPGHLAKNIQYF. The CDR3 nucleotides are TGTGCCAGCTCACCACCGGGACACTTAGCCAAAAACATTCAGTACTTC.

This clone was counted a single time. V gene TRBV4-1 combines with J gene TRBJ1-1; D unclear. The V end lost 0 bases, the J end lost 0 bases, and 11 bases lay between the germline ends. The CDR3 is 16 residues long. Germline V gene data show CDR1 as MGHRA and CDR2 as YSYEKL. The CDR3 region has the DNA TGCGCCAGCAGCCAAGATATTGGCAGTATGAACACTGAAGCTTTCTTT. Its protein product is CASSQDIGSMNTEAFF.

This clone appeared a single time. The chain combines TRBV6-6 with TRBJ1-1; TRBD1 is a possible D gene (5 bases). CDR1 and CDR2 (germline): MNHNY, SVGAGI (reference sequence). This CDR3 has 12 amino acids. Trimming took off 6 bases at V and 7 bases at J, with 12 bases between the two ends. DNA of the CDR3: TGTGCCAGCAGCGACCAGGGAGGTGAAGCTTTCTTT. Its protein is CASSDQGGEAFF.